This T cell receptor (beta chain) is from a study of blood T cell repertoires in COVID-19. Whole-study context: There were acute and convalescent COVID-19 samples, and they came from the United States, Italy and Spain. T cells, B-cell-depleted T cells, or PBMCs supplied cDNA or gDNA.

Seattle's cohort entered during active infection and was followed longitudinally. Only one count was recorded for this clone. The CDR3 is 16 amino acids. Germline values: CDR1 LNHDA, CDR2 SQIVND (reference sequence). Unmatched junction bases numbered 9, after V lost 3 bases and J lost 3 bases. Per the original methods: Using reference gene primer amplification, nucleated cell counts were estimated. TCRdb's copy holds only in-frame clones and misses some; the assay was immunoSEQ multiplex PCR. D and trimming were read from the DNA, whereas the V and J calls and clone size are those reported in that table. The sample consists of approximately 110,000 clones, 80% to 95% of them appearing once.

The sequence came from a man aged 45-65 years with COVID-19, enrolled during active disease. The chain joins TRBV19 to TRBJ2-7, with 9 bases identical to TRBD1. The sequencing input was peripheral blood. CDR3 DNA sequence: TGTGCCAGTAGTATGTCTCCGGACAGGGGATTCTACGAGCAGTACTTC. Amino acid sequence: CASSMSPDRGFYEQYF. Based on the CDR3 plus reference TRBV19 and TRBJ2-7, the full variable domain is DGGITQSPKYLFRKEGQNVTLSCEQNLNHDAMYWYRQDPGQGLRLIYYSQIVNDFQKGDIAEGYSVSREKKESFPLTVTSAQKNPTAFYLCASSMSPDRGFYEQYFGPGTRLTVT.